One sample yielded the 13 T cell receptor beta chains listed below, sequenced in a study of technical replicates of blood from a handful of donors. Sequencing was performed with immunoSEQ multiplex PCR; in TCRdb, only in-frame clones are kept and a portion is missing. The table includes approximately 85,000 clones, 92% detected once. Material for sequencing was T cells isolated from PBMCs. All receptors come from a human donor in good health.

The chain carries TRBV7-9 and TRBJ2-7; perhaps TRBD1 as D (6 bases). The germline V gene has CDR1 SEHNR and CDR2 FQNEAQ (reference sequence). The CDR3 runs 15 residues. The V end lost 5 bases, the J end lost 2 bases, and 16 bases lay between the germline ends. The CDR3 DNA sequence: TGTGCCAGCAGCCTGGACAGCGAAAAACCCTACGAGCAGTACTTC. Its protein product is CASSLDSEKPYEQYF.

A single count supports this clone. J is TRBJ1-1 and V is TRBV2; 7 positions match TRBD1. After removal of 8 bases from V and 5 bases from J, the junction contained 20 bases not matched to a gene. Per the germline V gene, CDR1 is SNHLY and CDR2 is FYNNEI. The CDR3 is made up of 17 amino acids. In nucleotides, the CDR3 is TGTGCCAGCCTATGGGGGAGAACAGGGGCCGCGGGGACTGAAGCTTTCTTT. Its protein is CASLWGRTGAAGTEAFF.

V is TRBV6-1 and J is TRBJ2-7; 7 nucleotides line up with TRBD1. The germline V gene encodes CDR1 MNHNS and CDR2 SASEGT. Trimming removed 7 bases from V and 1 base from J; junction bases left unmatched: 4. The CDR3 consists of 13 residues. CDR3: CASNSGQSYEQYF. CDR3 in DNA: TGTGCCAGCAATTCGGGACAGTCCTACGAGCAGTACTTC.

The V and J genes are TRBV10-1 and TRBJ2-4, with a possible D match to TRBD1 (7 bases). V dropped 4 bases and J dropped 8 bases, with 12 bases sitting between them. Germline CDR1 reads WNHNN; CDR2 reads SYGVQD (reference sequence). The CDR3 has 13 residues. The CDR3 loop is CASSGGQRDIQYF. The CDR3 nucleotides are TGCGCCAGCAGTGGGGGACAGCGGGACATTCAGTACTTC.

The chain carries TRBV5-1 and TRBJ2-7; no reliable D call. This CDR3 contains 11 residues. V lost 3 bases, J lost 3 bases, and 4 bases lay in between. Germline assignment: CDR1 SGHRS and CDR2 YFSETQ. The CDR3 spells CASSSDYEQYF. In nucleotides, the CDR3 is TGCGCCAGCAGCTCAGACTACGAGCAGTACTTC.

J is TRBJ2-7 and V is TRBV10-2; 10 bases match TRBD1. The CDR3 is 15 residues long. V trimming: 2 bases; J trimming: 4 bases; junction bases outside the gene matches: 5. CDR1 and CDR2 from the germline V gene are WSHSY and SAAADI. Here the CDR3 DNA reads TGCGCCAGCAGTGAGGGACAGGGGGGACCATACGAGCAGTACTTC. This codes for CASSEGQGGPYEQYF.

In this sample, this clone turned up a few times. This chain links TRBV5-4 with TRBJ1-1; 9 bases map to TRBD1. This CDR3 region has 15 residues. Trimming at V came to 4 bases and at J to 9 bases, leaving 13 bases not matched to a gene. Germline-derived CDR1 and CDR2 are SGHNT and YYREEE (reference sequence). CDR3 protein: CASSTWTGEEGKAFF. In DNA form, the CDR3 reads TGTGCCAGCAGCACGTGGACAGGGGAAGAGGGAAAAGCTTTCTTT. The whole variable domain, filled in from reference TRBV5-4 and TRBJ1-1, reads ETGVTQSPTHLIKTRGQQVTLRCSSQSGHNTVSWYQQALGQGPQFIFQYYREEENGRGNFPPRFSGLQFPNYSSELNVNALELDDSALYLCASSTWTGEEGKAFFGQGTRLTVV.

The chain combines TRBV5-4 with TRBJ1-2, with D possibly TRBD1 on 5 matching bases. The CDR3 is made up of 15 amino acids. Looked up from germline, CDR1 is SGHNT and CDR2 is YYREEE (reference sequence). Trimming removed 2 bases at V and 2 bases at J, with 13 bases between. In DNA form, the CDR3 reads TGTGCCAGCAGCTTTTCCTTGACAGAGAACTATGGCTACACCTTC. This sequence encodes CASSFSLTENYGYTF.

The chain couples TRBV30 to TRBJ1-2; possibly TRBD1 for D (6 bases). Trimming took off 5 bases at V and 3 bases at J, with 13 bases between the two ends. The CDR3 length is 13 residues. CDR1 GTSNPN and CDR2 SVGIG come from the germline V gene (reference sequence). The DNA for the CDR3 is TGTGCCTGGCGACAGGACCACGACTATGGCTACACCTTC. It is translated as CAWRQDHDYGYTF.

The chain is built from TRBV6-1 and TRBJ2-1, with D possibly TRBD2 on 6 matching bases. The V end lost 8 bases, the J end lost 11 bases, and 13 bases lay between the germline ends. Per germline, CDR1 MNHNS and CDR2 SASEGT. This CDR3 comprises 11 residues. The CDR3 nucleotides read TGTGCCAGCGGAACGACTAGTAAGCAGTTCTTC. Translation: CASGTTSKQFF.

The rearrangement joins TRBV6-1 to TRBJ1-1; D is ambiguous. CDR1 MNHNS and CDR2 SASEGT come from the germline V gene. The CDR3 consists of 14 residues. V was shortened by 6 bases and J by 0 bases, with 11 bases between the two germline ends. CDR3: CASRITSMNTEAFF. In DNA form, the CDR3 reads TGTGCCAGCAGGATTACTAGTATGAACACTGAAGCTTTCTTT.

The chain employs TRBV5-1 and TRBJ2-1; TRBD2 aligns across 11 bases. Trimming cost V 0 bases and J 8 bases; bases outside gene matches: 7. This CDR3 contains 16 residues. CDR1 is SGHRS, CDR2 YFSETQ, per germline. DNA for the CDR3: TGCGCCAGCAGCTTGGAAGCTAGCGGGGGGAGGGATGAGCAGTTCTTC. Its protein product is CASSLEASGGRDEQFF.

The chain joins TRBV30 to TRBJ2-7; D possibly corresponds to TRBD2 (6 bases). This CDR3 has 13 residues. The germline CDR1 and CDR2 sequences are GTSNPN and SVGIG (reference sequence). V gave up 8 bases and J gave up 2 bases, with 16 bases separating them. As DNA, the CDR3 is TGTGCCACAACCGGGAGATATACCTACGAGCAGTACTTC. Protein: CATTGRYTYEQYF.